What follows describes a single T cell receptor (beta chain). The target antigen is unknown. Barcoded TCR alpha and TCR beta cDNA libraries with UMIs came from 5'RACE using constant-segment primers. MiXCR, run by TCRdb on the 5' RACE reads, gives a single entry per CDR3 protein. Found here are 250,000 or so distinct CDR3 sequences, under 20% of them singletons; the top ten hold about 23%. The sample belongs to a study of T-cell memory formation after mild COVID-19. Germline CDR1 is SQVTM and CDR2 is ANQGSEA. This CDR3 is built from 13 residues. Study-level findings and limits: Researchers could not confirm that second-wave clones peaking on day 37 targeted SARS-CoV-2. Clones that shrank (day 15 to 85) were balanced CD4/CD8, whereas later expanders leaned CD4+. Pre-infection memory showed some responding clones, and this suggested that cross-reactive memory joined.

This clonotype originated in a man aged 18 to 29 who had mild COVID-19 (a few samples of this study predate the infection). Cell type and time point are not known. The sample consisted of PBMCs or a T cell subset sorted from them (not recorded which). This chain uses TRBV29-1 with TRBJ2-1; D possibly uses TRBD1 or TRBD2 (6 bases each). CDR3 sequence reads: CTTVGGPDNEQFF. As DNA, the CDR3 is TGCACCACCGTTGGGGGGCCCGACAATGAGCAGTTCTTC.